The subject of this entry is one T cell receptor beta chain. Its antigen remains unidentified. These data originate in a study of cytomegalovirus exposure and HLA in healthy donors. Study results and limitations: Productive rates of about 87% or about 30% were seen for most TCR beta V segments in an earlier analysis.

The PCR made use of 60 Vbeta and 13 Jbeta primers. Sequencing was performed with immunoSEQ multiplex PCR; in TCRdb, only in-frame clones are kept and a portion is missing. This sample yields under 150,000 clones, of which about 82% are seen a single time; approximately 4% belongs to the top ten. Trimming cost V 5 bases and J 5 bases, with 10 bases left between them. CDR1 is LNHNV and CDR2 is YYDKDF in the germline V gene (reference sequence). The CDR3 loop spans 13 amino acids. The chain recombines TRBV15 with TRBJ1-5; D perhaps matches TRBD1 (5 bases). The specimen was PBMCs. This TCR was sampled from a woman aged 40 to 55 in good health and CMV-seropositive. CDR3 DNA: TGTGCCACCAGCGGGGCGGCGGATCAGCCCCAGCATTTT. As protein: CATSGAADQPQHF.